The 8 T cell receptor beta chains below come from one sample, sequenced in a study of control samples from healthy donors and cancer patients. The table came from immunoSEQ multiplex PCR; TCRdb's copy has only in-frame clones and leaves some out. The repertoire includes fewer than 200,000 clones, 70% to 90% of them detected once, and 4.9% sits in the top ten. What was sequenced was blood. The source of these receptors is a woman aged 30 to 39 in good health.

The rearrangement uses TRBV4-1 and TRBJ2-2; the D is unclear. This CDR3 has 14 residues. V was shortened by 3 bases and J by 2 bases, with 7 bases between the two germline ends. Germline CDR1 reads MGHRA; CDR2 reads YSYEKL. CDR3 nucleotides: TGCGCCAGCAGCCATGCGGAAAACACCGGGGAGCTGTTTTTT. Amino acid sequence: CASSHAENTGELFF.

The chain has TRBV19 and TRBJ2-1, with 8 bases aligning to TRBD2. The CDR3 loop spans 16 amino acids. The junction had 10 bases not matched to a gene; V was cut back by 9 bases and J by 0 bases. Germline-derived CDR1 and CDR2 are LNHDA and SQIVND (reference sequence). In DNA, the CDR3 is TGTGCCAGCCAACCCACTCTAGCGGGCTCCTACAATGAGCAGTTCTTC. This translates into CASQPTLAGSYNEQFF.

This clone appeared once. This chain joins TRBV7-9 and TRBJ1-1; D is unclear. Between the trimmed V and J ends, which lost 1 base and 11 bases, there was a span of 8 bases. The CDR3 extends over 11 amino acids. In germline, CDR1 is SEHNR, CDR2 FQNEAQ (reference sequence). The CDR3 here is CASSLEARAFF. The CDR3 bases are TGTGCCAGCAGCTTAGAGGCAAGGGCTTTCTTT. Full variable domain (remainder filled in from reference TRBV7-9 and TRBJ1-1): DTGVSQNPRHKITKRGQNVTFRCDPISEHNRLYWYRQTLGQGPEFLTYFQNEAQLEKSRLLSDRFSAERPKGSFSTLEIQRTEQGDSAMYLCASSLEARAFFGQGTRLTVV.

V usage is TRBV19 and J usage is TRBJ1-5, with D uncertain. CDR1 and CDR2 from the germline V gene are LNHDA and SQIVND (reference sequence). The ends were cut back, 3 bases at V and 4 bases at J, with 13 bases in the middle. The CDR3 has 15 residues. The CDR3 nucleotides are TGTGCCAGTAGTATCGGCGCAAATCCGAATCAGCCCCAGCATTTT. It is translated as CASSIGANPNQPQHF. Full variable domain (missing parts from reference TRBV19 and TRBJ1-5): DGGITQSPKYLFRKEGQNVTLSCEQNLNHDAMYWYRQDPGQGLRLIYYSQIVNDFQKGDIAEGYSVSREKKESFPLTVTSAQKNPTAFYLCASSIGANPNQPQHFGDGTRLSIL.

The rearrangement joins TRBV11-2 to TRBJ2-1; TRBD2 agrees at 11 bases. Germline V gene sequence: CDR1 SGHAT, CDR2 FQNNGV. Trimming took 8 bases from V and 4 from J; bases not matched to a gene: 7. This CDR3 has 15 amino acids. Written as DNA, the CDR3 is TGTGCCAGCGGGACCGGGACTAGCGGTTACAATGAGCAGTTCTTC. Amino acids: CASGTGTSGYNEQFF.

The rearrangement joins TRBV3-1 (or the pseudogene TRBV3-2) to TRBJ2-7, with D possibly matching TRBD2 (5 bases). This CDR3 comprises 16 residues. The V end was cut by 1 base, the J end by 2 bases, with 15 bases between. Germline loops: CDR1 LGHDT, CDR2 YNNKEL (reference sequence). In DNA, the CDR3 is TGTGCCAGCAGCCAAGGGCGGGCCTCACTACCCTACGAGCAGTACGTC. Its translation is CASSQGRASLPYEQYV.

This chain links TRBV15 with TRBJ2-1, with D hard to call. The germline V and J ends were trimmed by 0 bases and 0 bases, with 12 bases remaining between them. Germline V gives CDR1 LNHNV, CDR2 YYDKDF (reference sequence). There are 17 residues in the CDR3. DNA for the CDR3: TGTGCCACCAGCAGAGAGGCATTCGGAAGCTCCTACAATGAGCAGTTCTTC. Its translation: CATSREAFGSSYNEQFF.

The V gene is TRBV2, the J gene TRBJ2-1; D not resolved. The CDR3 loop spans 16 amino acids. V was shortened by 6 bases and J by 0 bases, with 15 bases between the two germline ends. Germline CDR1 and CDR2: SNHLY and FYNNEI. CDR3 sequence: CASRILVKSSYNEQFF. CDR3 DNA: TGTGCCAGCAGAATCTTAGTCAAAAGCTCCTACAATGAGCAGTTCTTC.